This T cell receptor beta chain was sequenced for a study of tumour-infiltrating T cells in Burkitt lymphoma (dated by TCRdb to the early 2020s). Regarding the complete study: All epidemiological subtypes of Burkitt lymphoma were represented in the cohort, which was made up of 70 to 85 patients. Clinical outcome was correlated with TCR repertoire data, and overall and progression-free survival were found to be predicted by productive clonality independently of established prognosticators, including age at diagnosis. The paper's findings and limits, for the study overall: Several public clonotypes shared across numerous Burkitt lymphoma patients were found, and shared tumour neoantigen selection absent from diffuse large B-cell lymphoma was thereby suggested.

This clone appeared a few times. This receptor's antigen is unknown. No quality values exist for individual bases; no much larger clone is one base distant. The junction shows trimming of 5 bases on V and 3 bases on J, plus 13 bases between the germline ends. The CDR3 runs 14 amino acids, cysteine and phenylalanine included. The sequence is cut down to CDR3 DNA, 42 bases in frame from base 1. The germline V gene (reference sequence) supplies CDR1 SEHNR and CDR2 FQNEAQ. The library was built by means of the immunoSEQ multiplex PCR assay. The clones in this table, taken by TCRdb from immuneACCESS, are in-frame only. Not every clone is retained; where verified, under half of the shortfall comes from an unresolved V gene, and the cause of the rest is unknown. The sample table holds approximately 46,000 clones, of which around 30% were seen once. The ten largest clones take up roughly 2.6% of the sample.

The sequencing sample was made of tumor tissue. The chain couples TRBV7-9 to TRBJ1-1, with a tentative D gene TRBD1 over 6 matching bases. This TCR was sampled from a human donor with Burkitt lymphoma. The DNA sequence follows: TGTGCCAGCAGCCCTAGGGCAGGGGACACTGAAGCTTTCTTT. This translates into CASSPRAGDTEAFF.